A single sample gave rise to the 5 T cell receptor beta chains below, sequenced in a study of shared T cell receptors in the human thymus. Repertoires were generated with immunoSEQ multiplex PCR, while TCRdb's copy carries only in-frame clones and drops some. The table has just under 550,000 clones, around three quarters seen once. These data are also associated with another study on human thymus T cells.

The material sequenced was thymocytes. The receptor source for this set is a boy under three years old with a congenital heart defect.

The CDR3 region is CASSLPPTGTGNEQPQHF. The DNA for the CDR3 is TGTGCCAGCAGCTTGCCCCCGACCGGGACAGGGAACGAACAGCCCCAGCATTTT. The chain joins TRBV7-2 to TRBJ1-5; 9 bases are shared with TRBD1. Germline-derived CDR1 and CDR2 are SGHTA and FQGNSA. V shed 3 bases and J 7 bases; nucleotides not matched to a gene: 16. The CDR3 extends over 18 amino acids.

The chain uses TRBV25-1 and TRBJ2-3; 15 bases agree with TRBD2. This CDR3 comprises 18 residues. Germline CDR1 is MGHDK and CDR2 is SYGVNS. V dropped 4 bases and J dropped 2; count of bases not matched to a gene: 7. The CDR3 spells CASSAGLAGGGSTDTQYF. The CDR3 DNA reads TGTGCCAGCAGTGCGGGACTAGCGGGAGGAGGTTCCACAGATACGCAGTATTTT.

The chain recombines TRBV30 with TRBJ1-1, with D hard to call. V shed 2 bases and J shed 10 bases, with 14 bases lying between them. Looked up from germline, CDR1 is GTSNPN and CDR2 is SVGIG (reference sequence). There are 12 residues in the CDR3. The CDR3 region is CAWSPWRERAFF. CDR3 DNA sequence: TGTGCCTGGAGTCCTTGGAGGGAGCGAGCTTTCTTT.

The chain recombines TRBV18 with TRBJ2-7; 12 positions match TRBD2. The ends lost 6 bases at V and 1 base at J; junction bases unmatched: 22. This CDR3 is built from 21 residues. Germline V gene sequence: CDR1 KGHSH, CDR2 LQKENI. Here the CDR3 reads CASSPGTVFSTSGSPSYEQYF. As DNA, the CDR3 is TGTGCCAGCTCCCCCGGGACAGTGTTCTCGACTAGCGGGAGCCCTTCCTACGAGCAGTACTTC.

This sequence joins TRBV14 and TRBJ2-7, with 10 bases matching TRBD1. The V gene end was trimmed by 1 base and the J gene end by 4 bases; junction bases not matched to a gene: 10. CDR3 length: 17 residues. Looked up from germline, CDR1 is SGHDN and CDR2 is FVKESK. DNA for the CDR3: TGTGCCAGCAGCCAAGGGGTCGGACAGGGGGGAATATACGAGCAGTACTTC. Amino acids: CASSQGVGQGGIYEQYF.